These 28 T cell receptor beta chains originate from one sample sequenced in a study of monozygotic twins with inflammatory bowel disease. TCRdb reprocessed the 5' RACE reads and keeps a single row for each CDR3 protein, giving no DNA. Here the sample table reports about 420,000 distinct CDR3 sequences. The sample taken for sequencing was blood. The source of these receptors is a human donor with ulcerative colitis or Crohn's disease, or a healthy co-twin of an affected twin (not recorded which).

J is TRBJ2-7 and V is TRBV7-2; without DNA, the TCRdb call of TRBD2 cannot be checked. The length of the CDR3 is 15 residues. Germline V gives CDR1 SGHTA, CDR2 FQGNSA. The CDR3 loop reads CASSSGALGASEQYF.

The chain uses TRBV5-1 and TRBJ2-3; TCRdb outputs TRBD2, but without DNA this stays unchecked. The germline V gene has CDR1 SGHRS and CDR2 YFSETQ. CDR3 size: 18 residues. The CDR3 sequence: CASSLATSGRSGADTQYF.

CDR3 in amino acids: CASRLKWGTDTQYF. The chain employs TRBV7-2 and TRBJ2-3. The CDR3 extends over 14 amino acids. Germline V gene data show CDR1 as SGHTA and CDR2 as FQGNSA. The full variable domain, in which reference TRBV7-2 and TRBJ2-3 provide the parts outside the CDR3, is GAGVSQSPSNKVTEKGKDVELRCDPISGHTALYWYRQSLGQGLEFLIYFQGNSAPDKSGLPSDRFSAERTGGSVSTLTIQRTQQEDSAVYLCASRLKWGTDTQYFGPGTRLTVL.

The V call is TRBV6-6, the J call TRBJ1-2. The CDR3 runs to 12 residues. Germline V CDR1 and CDR2: MNHNY, SVGAGI (reference sequence). This CDR3 is CASLRSDYGYTF.

The chain has TRBV6-1 and TRBJ1-2. Germline-derived CDR1 and CDR2 are MNHNS and SASEGT. The CDR3 spans 12 residues. CDR3 sequence reads: CASSERRQANTF.

The chain couples TRBV6-2 or TRBV6-3 to TRBJ2-5; TCRdb names TRBD1, which stays unverified in the absence of DNA. Germline V gene data show CDR1 as MNHEY and CDR2 as SVGEGT. This CDR3 comprises 12 residues. CDR3 sequence reads: CASSPLRDDRYF.

This chain uses TRBV29-1 with TRBJ1-1; as DNA is missing, the TRBD1 call by TCRdb cannot be tested. The germline V gene encodes CDR1 SQVTM and CDR2 ANQGSEA. This CDR3 comprises 13 residues. The CDR3: CSVHMSRDTEAFF.

The CDR3 loop is CAWSPGVSNQPQHF. This chain links TRBV30 with TRBJ1-5; there is no DNA to check the TCRdb D call of TRBD1. From germline, CDR1 is GTSNPN and CDR2 SVGIG (reference sequence). The CDR3 is made up of 14 amino acids.

This chain connects TRBV20-1 to TRBJ1-2; as DNA is missing, the TRBD1 call by TCRdb cannot be tested. The CDR3 covers 18 residues. CDR1 is DFQATT, CDR2 SNEGSKA, per germline (reference sequence). The CDR3 reads CSARDTLDRSTPYYGYTF.

The V call is TRBV20-1, the J call TRBJ2-1; the D call of TRBD2 rests on TCRdb alone, since no DNA is present to check it. CDR1 DFQATT and CDR2 SNEGSKA come from the germline V gene (reference sequence). This CDR3 region has 13 residues. The CDR3: CSAIPGLLVEQFF.

The V gene is TRBV6-1, the J gene TRBJ2-3. Germline CDR1 reads MNHNS; CDR2 reads SASEGT. The CDR3 totals 15 residues. The CDR3 here is CASTEGNYPTDTQYF.

The chain combines TRBV10-3 with TRBJ2-3; TCRdb's D call, TRBD2, is unchecked because there is no DNA. This CDR3 has 13 residues. Germline V CDR1 and CDR2: ENHRY, SYGVKD. The CDR3 loop is CAINTSVPDTQYF.

The chain employs TRBV7-2 and TRBJ2-7. Germline V gene data show CDR1 as SGHTA and CDR2 as FQGNSA. The CDR3 is 13 residues long. CDR3 protein: CASSFDLGYEQYF.

This rearrangement joins TRBV29-1 to TRBJ1-1; the TRBD1 assignment by TCRdb is unverifiable without DNA. CDR1 and CDR2 from the germline V gene are SQVTM and ANQGSEA. This CDR3 contains 14 residues. This CDR3 reads CSVEVLGLNTEAFF.

The chain employs TRBV5-1 and TRBJ1-1; TCRdb's D call of TRBD1 is untestable without DNA. Germline CDR1 and CDR2: SGHRS and YFSETQ. The CDR3 contains 14 residues. The CDR3 spells CASSMLSGDTEAFF.

The rearrangement links TRBV3-1 to TRBJ2-2; TCRdb reports TRBD1, a call that lacks DNA to check it against. Germline V lookup: CDR1 LGHDT, CDR2 YNNKEL (reference sequence). The CDR3 contains 16 residues. CDR3 sequence reads: CASSQVSGPGTGELFF.

The V gene is TRBV6-1, the J gene TRBJ1-3; as DNA is missing, the TRBD1 call by TCRdb cannot be tested. CDR1 and CDR2 (germline): MNHNS, SASEGT. This CDR3 contains 15 residues. This chain's CDR3 is CASSDPDRSRNTIYF.

The V and J genes are TRBV5-1 and TRBJ1-1; the TRBD1 assignment by TCRdb is unverifiable without DNA. Germline-derived CDR1 and CDR2 are SGHRS and YFSETQ. The length of the CDR3 is 15 residues. CDR3: CASSHRDNPNTEAFF.

This chain links TRBV6-2 or TRBV6-3 with TRBJ2-2; as DNA is missing, the TRBD1 call by TCRdb cannot be tested. The V gene's germline CDR1 is MNHEY and CDR2 SVGEGT. This CDR3 is 16 amino acids long. CDR3 amino acids: CASSPKGPHNTGELFF.

The chain couples TRBV19 to TRBJ1-2; TCRdb returns TRBD1, unconfirmable since there is no DNA. The CDR3 length is 11 residues. Germline assignment: CDR1 LNHDA and CDR2 SQIVND (reference sequence). CDR3 loop: CASTTGDGYTF.

The chain uses TRBV12-3 or TRBV12-4 and TRBJ2-2; TCRdb gives TRBD1 as the D gene, but with no DNA this cannot be confirmed. The CDR3 is 13 amino acids. This chain's CDR3 is CASTAGRAGELFF.

The chain uses TRBV4-3 and TRBJ2-3; TCRdb reports TRBD1, a call that lacks DNA to check it against. This CDR3 is 12 amino acids long. In germline, CDR1 is LGHNA, CDR2 YSLEER. The CDR3 loop reads CASSLPGRAQYF.

V usage is TRBV27 and J usage is TRBJ2-1. This CDR3 has 16 amino acids. CDR1 is MNHEY, CDR2 SMNVEV, per germline (reference sequence). The chain's CDR3 is CASSLNVGGSYNEQFF.

J is TRBJ2-7 and V is TRBV5-1; with no DNA, the TCRdb D assignment of TRBD1 cannot be verified. The CDR3 has 15 amino acids. CDR1 is SGHRS and CDR2 is YFSETQ in the germline V gene. The CDR3 protein is CASSLVGGESYEQYF.

The chain couples TRBV7-9 to TRBJ2-1; TCRdb proposes TRBD1, but this gene call is untestable without DNA. The CDR3 sequence is 16 residues long. Germline loops: CDR1 SEHNR, CDR2 FQNEAQ (reference sequence). The CDR3 sequence: CASSLRRGGSYNEQFF.

V is TRBV20-1 and J is TRBJ2-3. The length of the CDR3 is 14 residues. Germline lookup yields CDR1 DFQATT and CDR2 SNEGSKA (reference sequence). Here the CDR3 reads CSARDPLGTDTQYF.

The V call is TRBV4-3, the J call TRBJ2-1. Germline V gene data show CDR1 as LGHNA and CDR2 as YSLEER. The length of the CDR3 is 16 residues. CDR3 sequence: CASSQDPDGTYNEQFF.

The chain recombines TRBV24-1 with TRBJ2-1; TCRdb's D call of TRBD1 is untestable without DNA. Germline CDR1 and CDR2: KGHDR and SFDVKD. The CDR3 contains 13 residues. The CDR3 sequence: CATSVGAGNEQFF.